The 5 T cell receptor beta chains below were found in one sample sequenced in a study of cytomegalovirus exposure and HLA in healthy donors. 60 Vbeta and 13 Jbeta primers were used in PCR. Data came from immunoSEQ multiplex PCR; TCRdb stores just in-frame clones and leaves some out. The repertoire holds 200,000 to 250,000 clones, with just over 75% as singletons. The sequenced sample was PBMCs. These receptors all come from a woman aged 60 to 75 in good health and CMV-seropositive.

The chain uses TRBV6-1 and TRBJ1-3, with 7 bases matching TRBD1. Germline CDR1 and CDR2: MNHNS and SASEGT. J lost 0 bases, V lost 0 bases, and 5 bases had no gene match. This CDR3 spans 17 amino acids. The CDR3 loop is CASSEAGTAYSGNTIYF. CDR3 DNA sequence: TGTGCCAGCAGTGAAGCAGGGACAGCCTACTCTGGAAACACCATATATTTT.

This clone was seen a single time. V is TRBV11-2 and J is TRBJ2-1; 8 nucleotides line up with TRBD2. V dropped 5 bases and J dropped 6; count of bases not matched to a gene: 12. The CDR3 has 16 residues. CDR1 SGHAT and CDR2 FQNNGV come from the germline V gene. The CDR3 protein is CASSPWLTSGPNEQFF. Here the CDR3 DNA reads TGTGCCAGCAGCCCATGGTTAACTAGCGGCCCCAATGAGCAGTTCTTC.

V and J are TRBV11-1 and TRBJ2-7; 7 bases map to TRBD1. V lost 5 bases to trimming and J lost 1 base; unmatched junction nucleotides: 11. Germline values: CDR1 SGHAT, CDR2 FQDESV (reference sequence). The CDR3 runs 16 residues. CDR3 sequence reads: CASSPREGARSYEQYF. The CDR3 DNA reads TGTGCCAGCAGCCCCCGAGAGGGGGCGAGGTCCTACGAGCAGTACTTC.

This clone came up once. The gene calls are TRBV6-6 and TRBJ1-5; TRBD1 agrees at 10 bases. After removal of 2 bases from V and 3 bases from J, the junction contained 1 base not matched to a gene. The germline V gene encodes CDR1 MNHNY and CDR2 SVGAGI (reference sequence). This CDR3 comprises 15 residues. The CDR3 DNA reads as TGTGCCAGCAGTTACGACAGGGGGCCCAATCAGCCCCAGCATTTT. It encodes CASSYDRGPNQPQHF.

This clone was seen just once. This chain connects TRBV27 to TRBJ1-3; tentative D call: TRBD1 (5 bases). The CDR3 runs to 17 residues. Trimming pared 5 bases from V and 0 bases from J, leaving 17 bases between. Germline V lookup: CDR1 MNHEY, CDR2 SMNVEV (reference sequence). CDR3 DNA sequence: TGTGCCAGCAGTCGCCGGGACTCTCAGACCTCTGGAAACACCATATATTTT. Protein sequence: CASSRRDSQTSGNTIYF.